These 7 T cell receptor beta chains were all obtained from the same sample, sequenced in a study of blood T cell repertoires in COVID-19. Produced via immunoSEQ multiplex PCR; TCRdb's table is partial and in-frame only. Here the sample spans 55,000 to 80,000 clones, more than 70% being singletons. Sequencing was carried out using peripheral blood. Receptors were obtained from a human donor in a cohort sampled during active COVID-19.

This CDR3 reads CASSSVIYGYTF. The CDR3 DNA sequence: TGTGCCAGCAGTTCCGTAATCTATGGCTACACCTTC. J is TRBJ1-2 and V is TRBV2; D gene unclear. The CDR3 extends over 12 amino acids. V was clipped by 5 bases and J by 4 bases, with 8 bases between them. Germline V gene sequence: CDR1 SNHLY, CDR2 FYNNEI.

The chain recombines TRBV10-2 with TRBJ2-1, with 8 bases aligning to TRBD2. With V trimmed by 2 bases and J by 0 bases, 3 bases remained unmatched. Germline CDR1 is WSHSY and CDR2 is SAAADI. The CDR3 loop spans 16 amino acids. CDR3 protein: CASSERGGSSYNEQFF. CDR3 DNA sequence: TGCGCCAGCAGTGAGCGGGGGGGCAGCTCCTACAATGAGCAGTTCTTC.

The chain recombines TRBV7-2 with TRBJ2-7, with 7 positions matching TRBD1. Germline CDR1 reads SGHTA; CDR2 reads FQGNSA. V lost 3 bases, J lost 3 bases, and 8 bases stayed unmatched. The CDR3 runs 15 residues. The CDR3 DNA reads TGTGCCAGCAGCTTCCCCTGGACAGGTCGCTACGAGCAGTACTTC. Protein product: CASSFPWTGRYEQYF.

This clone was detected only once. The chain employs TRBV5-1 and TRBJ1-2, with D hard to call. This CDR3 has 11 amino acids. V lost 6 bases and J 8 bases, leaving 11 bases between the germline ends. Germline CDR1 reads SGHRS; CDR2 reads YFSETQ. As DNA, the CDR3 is TGCGCCAGCACCCTTCCCGGGGGCTACACCTTC. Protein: CASTLPGGYTF. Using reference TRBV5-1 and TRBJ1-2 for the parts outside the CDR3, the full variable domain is KAGVTQTPRYLIKTRGQQVTLSCSPISGHRSVSWYQQTPGQGLQFLFEYFSETQRNKGNFPGRFSGRQFSNSRSEMNVSTLELGDSALYLCASTLPGGYTFGSGTRLTVV.

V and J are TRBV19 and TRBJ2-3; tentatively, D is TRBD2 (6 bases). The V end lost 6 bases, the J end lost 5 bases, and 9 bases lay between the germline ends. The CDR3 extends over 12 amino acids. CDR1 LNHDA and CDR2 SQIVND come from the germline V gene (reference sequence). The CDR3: CASSPGGDTQYF. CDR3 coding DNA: TGTGCCAGTAGCCCCGGGGGAGATACGCAGTATTTT.

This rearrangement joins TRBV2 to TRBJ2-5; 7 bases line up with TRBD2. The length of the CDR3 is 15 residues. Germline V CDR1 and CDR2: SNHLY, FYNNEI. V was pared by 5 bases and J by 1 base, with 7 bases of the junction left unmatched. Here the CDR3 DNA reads TGTGCCAGCAGTTTACAAGCGGGGCTCCAAGAGACCCAGTACTTC. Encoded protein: CASSLQAGLQETQYF.

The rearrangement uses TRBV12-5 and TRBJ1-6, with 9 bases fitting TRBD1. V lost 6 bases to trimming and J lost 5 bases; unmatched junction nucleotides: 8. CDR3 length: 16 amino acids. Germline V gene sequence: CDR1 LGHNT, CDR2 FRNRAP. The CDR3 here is CASGSGQGHNNSPLHF. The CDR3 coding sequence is TGTGCTAGTGGCTCAGGACAGGGGCACAATAATTCACCCCTCCACTTT.